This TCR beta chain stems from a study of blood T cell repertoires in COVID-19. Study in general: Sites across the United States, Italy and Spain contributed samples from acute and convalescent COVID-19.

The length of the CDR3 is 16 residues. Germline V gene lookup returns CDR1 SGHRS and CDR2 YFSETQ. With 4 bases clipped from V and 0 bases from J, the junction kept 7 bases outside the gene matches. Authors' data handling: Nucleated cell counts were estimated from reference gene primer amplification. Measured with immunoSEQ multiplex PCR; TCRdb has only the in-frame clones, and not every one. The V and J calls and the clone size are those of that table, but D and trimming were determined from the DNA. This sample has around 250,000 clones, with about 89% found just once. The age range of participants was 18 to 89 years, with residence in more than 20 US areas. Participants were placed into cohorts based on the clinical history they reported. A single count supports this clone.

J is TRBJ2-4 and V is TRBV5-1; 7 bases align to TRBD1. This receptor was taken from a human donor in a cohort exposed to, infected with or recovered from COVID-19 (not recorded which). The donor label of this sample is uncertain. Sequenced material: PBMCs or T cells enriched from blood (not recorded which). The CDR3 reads CASSPGTDLAKNIQYF. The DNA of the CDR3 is TGCGCCAGCAGCCCGGGGACAGACCTAGCCAAAAACATTCAGTACTTC.